The entry below describes one T cell receptor (beta chain). No antigen is known for it. These data belong to a study of cytomegalovirus exposure and HLA in healthy donors. Study-wide results and limits: In a later analysis, V- and J-gene trimming of beta chains associated with a DCLRE1C missense variant, replicated independently.

PCR employed 60 Vbeta and 13 Jbeta primers. Clones were sequenced by immunoSEQ multiplex PCR, and TCRdb holds only the in-frame ones, with some missing. This repertoire shows 100,000 to 150,000 clones, 80% to 85% found once; its top ten account for approximately 1%. This sequence originates from a human donor in good health. The sequencing input was PBMCs.

CDR3 in amino acids: CASSLAARGGAFF. Written as DNA, the CDR3 is TGTGCCAGCAGCTTAGCCGCCCGCGGAGGGGCTTTCTTT. The V and J genes are TRBV7-9 and TRBJ1-1; D is ambiguous. V was cut by 0 bases and J by 11 bases, with 13 bases left in between. From germline, CDR1 is SEHNR and CDR2 FQNEAQ (reference sequence). There are 13 residues in the CDR3. Combining the CDR3 with reference TRBV7-9 and TRBJ1-1 gives the whole variable domain DTGVSQNPRHKITKRGQNVTFRCDPISEHNRLYWYRQTLGQGPEFLTYFQNEAQLEKSRLLSDRFSAERPKGSFSTLEIQRTEQGDSAMYLCASSLAARGGAFFGQGTRLTVV.